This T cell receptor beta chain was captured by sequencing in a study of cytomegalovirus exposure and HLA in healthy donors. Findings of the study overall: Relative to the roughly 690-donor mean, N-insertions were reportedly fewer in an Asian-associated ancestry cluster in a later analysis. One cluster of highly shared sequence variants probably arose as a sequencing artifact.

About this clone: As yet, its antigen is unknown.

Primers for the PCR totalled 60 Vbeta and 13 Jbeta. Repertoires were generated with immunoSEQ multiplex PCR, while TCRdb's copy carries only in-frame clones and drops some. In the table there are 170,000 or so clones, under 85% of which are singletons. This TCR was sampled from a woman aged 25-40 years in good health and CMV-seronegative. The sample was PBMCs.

This CDR3 reads CASRDFYEQYF. DNA for the CDR3: TGTGCCAGCAGAGACTTCTACGAGCAGTACTTC. V gene TRBV5-8 combines with J gene TRBJ2-7; D ambiguous. This CDR3 spans 11 amino acids. Between the trimmed V and J ends, which lost 5 bases and 3 bases, there was a span of 6 bases. CDR1 SGHTS and CDR2 YDEGEE come from the germline V gene.